This T cell receptor beta chain was identified during a study of chemoradiotherapy in HPV16-positive cancers. Regarding the study as a whole: HPV-specific T cells were functionally defined from only two HPV16-positive patients. Better recurrence-free survival went with HPV-responsive T-cell expansion in HPV16-positive patients.

Trimming at V came to 3 bases and at J to 6 bases, leaving 5 bases not matched to a gene. In germline, CDR1 is MDHEN, CDR2 SYDVKM. The CDR3 loop spans 16 amino acids. This clone has a handful of counts. Its specificity is unknown. Measured with immunoSEQ multiplex PCR; TCRdb has only the in-frame clones, and not every one. The sample contains 17,000 or so clones, about two thirds of which appear only once. V is TRBV28 and J is TRBJ2-3; TRBD2 matches at 14 bases. The receptor was isolated from a human donor with HPV-associated anogenital cancer. The sample here was tumor tissue, taken from a patient who underwent chemoradiotherapy. CDR3 protein: CASSLGLAGETDTQYF. As DNA, the CDR3 is TGTGCCAGCAGTTTGGGACTAGCGGGGGAAACTGATACGCAGTATTTT.